The rows below give T cell receptor beta chains drawn from one sample of a study of blood T cell repertoires in COVID-19. Data came from immunoSEQ multiplex PCR; TCRdb stores just in-frame clones and leaves some out. The sample yields roughly 290,000 clones, 85% to 90% seen once. The sequenced sample was PBMCs or T cells enriched from blood (not recorded which). These receptors were obtained from a woman between 18 and 29 years old with acute COVID-19. Both conserved end residues are part of each CDR3. D genes are given only for firm matches. A clone size is listed for some rows: how often the clone was seen (once, few, many), or a class if it is expanded.

clone_size j_call d_call v_call cdr3_nt cdr3_aa
once TRBJ2-1 NA TRBV13 TGTGCCAGCAGCTTCACAGCGGGTGCCCTTGACAATGAGCAGTTCTTC CASSFTAGALDNEQFF
NA TRBJ2-7 TRBD1 TRBV5-1 TGCGCCAGCAGGACAGGGGGAACCTACGAGCAGTACTTC CASRTGGTYEQYF
NA TRBJ2-2 TRBD1 TRBV19 TGTGCCAGTAAAGGGACAGGGGTAATCGGGGAGCTGTTTTTT CASKGTGVIGELFF
few TRBJ2-7 TRBD1 TRBV7-9 TGTGCCAGCAGCCCCACAGGGGGCTCCTACGAGCAGTACTTC CASSPTGGSYEQYF
NA TRBJ1-1 TRBD1 TRBV9 TGTGCCAGCAGTGATAAACAGGGGGTGAACACTGAAGCTTTCTTT CASSDKQGVNTEAFF
NA TRBJ2-7 TRBD2 TRBV19 TGTGCCAGTAGTATTTCTAGCGGGAGGGCCGAGCAGTACTTC CASSISSGRAEQYF
NA TRBJ2-7 NA TRBV7-8 TGTGCCAGCAGCATCCAGGGGCTTGGCTCCTACGAGCAGTACTTC CASSIQGLGSYEQYF
NA TRBJ2-5 NA TRBV27 TGTGCCAGCAGTTTATTCCAGGGGACCGAGACCCAGTACTTC CASSLFQGTETQYF
NA TRBJ2-5 TRBD1 TRBV3-1/TRBV3-2 TGTGCCAGCAGCCTATACCGGACAGGGGACCAAGAGACCCAGTACTTC CASSLYRTGDQETQYF
NA TRBJ1-4 NA TRBV7-9 TGTGCCAGCAGCCCAGTAGCTTTTAATGAAAAACTGTTTTTT CASSPVAFNEKLFF
NA TRBJ2-1 TRBD2 TRBV4-1 TGCGCCAGCATAGGGACTAGCGGGAAGAGGGGCAATGAGCAGTTCTTC CASIGTSGKRGNEQFF
few TRBJ1-5 NA TRBV27 TGTGCCAGCAGTTTAAAGGTCCCATGGGCCGACCAGCCCCAGCATTTT CASSLKVPWADQPQHF
NA TRBJ1-2 NA TRBV19 TGTGCCAGTAGTATAGCGGGGGATAACTATGGCTACACCTTC CASSIAGDNYGYTF
NA TRBJ2-7 TRBD1 TRBV19 TGTGCCAGTAGTACCACCGGGACAGCCTACGAGCAGTACTTC CASSTTGTAYEQYF
NA TRBJ2-7 TRBD2 TRBV11-3 TGTGCCAGCAGCTCCCGGGGGACTAGCGGGGTGGCCGAGCAGTACTTC CASSSRGTSGVAEQYF
NA TRBJ2-7 NA TRBV15 TGTGCCACCAGCACTCGCGGGTCTTCCTACGAGCAGTACTTC CATSTRGSSYEQYF
NA TRBJ2-3 NA TRBV28 TGTGCCAGCAGGCGGGCAGATACGCAGTATTTT CASRRADTQYF
NA TRBJ1-2 NA TRBV15 TGTGCCACCAGCAGGTGGGACAACTCTAACTATGGCTACACCTTC CATSRWDNSNYGYTF
NA TRBJ2-7 TRBD2 TRBV28 TGTGCCAGCAGTTTACTAGCGGGAAAGGCGGAGCAGTACTTC CASSLLAGKAEQYF
once TRBJ2-3 TRBD2 TRBV27 TGTGCCAGCAGTTCGCCTAGCGGGAGCGTTTGGGTACCAGATACGCAGTATTTT CASSSPSGSVWVPDTQYF
NA TRBJ1-3 NA TRBV7-9 TGTGCCAGCAGCAAAACAGGGACCAACTCTGGAAACACCATATATTTT CASSKTGTNSGNTIYF
NA TRBJ1-1 NA TRBV5-1 TGCGCCAGCAGTTTACAGGGAGGGCACACTGAAGCTTTCTTT CASSLQGGHTEAFF
NA TRBJ2-7 TRBD2 TRBV28 TGTGCCAGCAGTAAACTACCCGGGGGGACCTACGAGCAGTACTTC CASSKLPGGTYEQYF
NA TRBJ2-2 TRBD2 TRBV6-6 TGTGCCAGCACCCAAATAGCGGGGAAAAACACCGGGGAGCTGTTTTTT CASTQIAGKNTGELFF
NA TRBJ2-2 NA TRBV5-1 TGCGCCAGCAGCAGAGGGACATCAACTGTCACCGGGGAGCTGTTTTTT CASSRGTSTVTGELFF
NA TRBJ1-4 TRBD1 TRBV7-9 TGTGCCAGCAGCGGGACAGAAAATAATGAAAAACTGTTTTTT CASSGTENNEKLFF
NA TRBJ1-4 TRBD1 TRBV2 TGTGCCAGCAGTGAAGCCCACAGCGCGGACAGGGCTAATGAAAAACTGTTTTTT CASSEAHSADRANEKLFF
NA TRBJ2-5 NA TRBV20-1 TGCAGTGCTAGTGAACCCCTCGGAGGGGGGGATTTTCAAGAGACCCAGTACTTC CSASEPLGGGDFQETQYF
once TRBJ1-5 TRBD1 TRBV18 TGTGCCAGCTCACCAAGACAATGGGACAGGGGGTTCAATCAGCCCCAGCATTTT CASSPRQWDRGFNQPQHF
NA TRBJ2-3 TRBD2 TRBV14 TGTGCCAGCAGCAGACTAGCGGCACGAGATACGCAGTATTTT CASSRLAARDTQYF
NA TRBJ2-7 TRBD1 TRBV10-2 TGCGCCAGCAGTGATGAGGGGGCCCGTATGTACGAGCAGTACTTC CASSDEGARMYEQYF